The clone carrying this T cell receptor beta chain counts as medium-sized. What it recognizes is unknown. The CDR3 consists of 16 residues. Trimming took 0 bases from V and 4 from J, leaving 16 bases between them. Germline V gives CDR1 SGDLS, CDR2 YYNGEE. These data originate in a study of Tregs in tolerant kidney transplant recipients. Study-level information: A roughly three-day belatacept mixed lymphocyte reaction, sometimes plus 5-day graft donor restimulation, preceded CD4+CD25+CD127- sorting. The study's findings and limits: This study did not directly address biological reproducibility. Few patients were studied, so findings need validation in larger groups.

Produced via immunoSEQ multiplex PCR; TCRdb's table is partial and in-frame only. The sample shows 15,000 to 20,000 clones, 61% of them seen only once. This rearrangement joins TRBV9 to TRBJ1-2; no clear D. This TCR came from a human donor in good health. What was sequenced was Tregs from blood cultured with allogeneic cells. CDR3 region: CASSVEGRGGPYGYTF. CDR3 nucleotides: TGTGCCAGCAGCGTAGAAGGTCGGGGAGGCCCCTATGGCTACACCTTC. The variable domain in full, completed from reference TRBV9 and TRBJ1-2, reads DSGVTQTPKHLITATGQRVTLRCSPRSGDLSVYWYQQSLDQGLQFLIQYYNGEERAKGNILERFSAQQFPDLHSELNLSSLELGDSALYFCASSVEGRGGPYGYTFGSGTRLTVV.